The 20 T cell receptor beta chains reported below all come from one sample, sequenced in a study of cytomegalovirus exposure and HLA in healthy donors. 13 Jbeta primers and 60 Vbeta primers were used for the PCR. Data came from immunoSEQ multiplex PCR; TCRdb stores just in-frame clones and leaves some out. This table holds 150,000 or so clones, around 67% found once. Sequences were obtained from PBMCs. The receptors stem from a woman younger than 35 in good health and CMV-seronegative.

The rearrangement joins TRBV27 to TRBJ2-1, with a weak D call TRBD1 (5 bases). Trimming took 0 bases from V and 2 from J, leaving 11 bases between them. The CDR3 length is 16 residues. Germline V gene data show CDR1 as MNHEY and CDR2 as SMNVEV (reference sequence). The DNA of the CDR3 is TGTGCCAGCAGTTTATCGCCAGGGTGGGCCTACAATGAGCAGTTCTTC. It yields the protein CASSLSPGWAYNEQFF.

The V call is TRBV29-1, the J call TRBJ1-1, with a tentative D call TRBD1 (5 bases). This CDR3 contains 14 residues. Per germline, CDR1 SQVTM and CDR2 ANQGSEA. Trimming shortened V by 3 bases and J by 5 bases, and 16 bases separated the two germline ends. Here the CDR3 reads CSVDREAGWTEAFF. DNA for the CDR3: TGCAGCGTTGACAGGGAAGCGGGTTGGACTGAAGCTTTCTTT.

The V call is TRBV5-6, the J call TRBJ1-1, with D unresolved. This CDR3 region has 13 residues. The germline V gene has CDR1 SGHDT and CDR2 YYEEEE. V lost 0 bases and J lost 6, with 9 bases in between. In DNA form, the CDR3 reads TGTGCCAGCAGCTTGGCCGGTGTGGCTGAAGCTTTCTTT. Its translation: CASSLAGVAEAFF.

The chain combines TRBV9 with TRBJ2-5; 8 bases map to TRBD1. The CDR3 is made up of 14 amino acids. The V segment lost 2 bases and the J segment 5 bases; nucleotides outside the gene matches: 5. The germline V gene encodes CDR1 SGDLS and CDR2 YYNGEE. CDR3 coding DNA: TGTGCCAGCAGCGTCCAGGGGGCCTTTGAGACCCAGTACTTC. It codes for CASSVQGAFETQYF.

This chain uses TRBV27 with TRBJ2-7, with 8 bases lining up with TRBD2. Per germline, CDR1 MNHEY and CDR2 SMNVEV (reference sequence). This CDR3 comprises 13 residues. V was clipped by 3 bases and J by 6 bases; unmatched bases: 4. The DNA of the CDR3 is TGTGCCAGCAGTTTCGGGAGGGTGGGCGAGCAGTACTTC. Translation: CASSFGRVGEQYF.

CDR3 in amino acids: CASSRDTDRPPLHF. The CDR3 coding sequence is TGTGCCAGCAGCCGGGACACCGATCGGCCACCCCTCCACTTT. The chain carries TRBV9 and TRBJ1-6, with D possibly TRBD1 on 6 matching bases. CDR1 is SGDLS and CDR2 is YYNGEE in the germline V gene. The ends were cut back, 4 bases at V and 11 bases at J, with 16 bases in the middle. There are 14 residues in the CDR3.

The chain joins TRBV27 to TRBJ2-7, with 8 bases identical to TRBD1. CDR1 is MNHEY and CDR2 is SMNVEV in the germline V gene (reference sequence). J gave up 9 bases and V 2 bases, and 9 bases lay outside the gene matches. The CDR3 runs 14 residues. The CDR3 DNA is TGTGCCAGCAGTTTAGAACAGGGGGGCCCGCGGCAGTACTTC. Protein product: CASSLEQGGPRQYF.

The rearrangement uses TRBV7-2 and TRBJ2-2; tentative D call: TRBD1 (5 bases). V was trimmed by 3 bases and J by 2 bases, leaving 10 bases between them. Per the germline V gene, CDR1 is SGHTA and CDR2 is FQGNSA. The CDR3 totals 15 residues. This CDR3 is CASSLTRDNTGELFF. The CDR3 DNA reads as TGTGCCAGCAGCTTGACCAGGGATAACACCGGGGAGCTGTTTTTT.

This clone was observed a handful of times. V gene TRBV28 combines with J gene TRBJ1-5; D ambiguous. Germline V gene lookup returns CDR1 MDHEN and CDR2 SYDVKM. The CDR3 is 17 amino acids. Trimming removed 3 bases from V and 2 bases from J, with 17 bases in between. CDR3 in amino acids: CASSLKRAGRRNQPQHF. Written as DNA, the CDR3 is TGTGCCAGCAGTTTGAAGAGAGCAGGCAGACGCAATCAGCCCCAGCATTTT.

This clone came up a few times. V and J are TRBV15 and TRBJ1-1; D gene uncertain. V was clipped by 8 bases and J by 1 base, with 11 bases between them. The CDR3 extends over 13 amino acids. Germline CDR1 LNHNV, CDR2 YYDKDF (reference sequence). The CDR3 coding sequence is TGTGCCACCCAATTTGGAGGGAACACTGAAGCTTTCTTT. Translating it yields CATQFGGNTEAFF.

The gene calls are TRBV29-1 and TRBJ2-3; D is perhaps TRBD2 (6 bases). Looked up from germline, CDR1 is SQVTM and CDR2 is ANQGSEA. The V end was cut by 3 bases, the J end by 5 bases, with 18 bases between. The CDR3 extends over 15 amino acids. CDR3 in DNA: TGCAGCGTTGATGGGCGGGGCCTGGGAAGAGATACGCAGTATTTT. Protein product: CSVDGRGLGRDTQYF.

V and J are TRBV5-1 and TRBJ1-3; 7 nucleotides match TRBD1. CDR3 length: 15 amino acids. J lost 1 base, V lost 0 bases, and 1 base had no gene match. CDR1 is SGHRS and CDR2 is YFSETQ in the germline V gene. The CDR3 sequence: CASSLETGSGNTIYF. The CDR3 coding sequence is TGCGCCAGCAGCTTGGAGACAGGGTCTGGAAACACCATATATTTT.

This clone was counted between two and nine times. V gene TRBV18 combines with J gene TRBJ1-5; 11 bases agree with TRBD1. V trimming: 0 bases; J trimming: 4 bases; junction bases outside the gene matches: 14. The CDR3 consists of 20 residues. Germline assignment: CDR1 KGHSH and CDR2 LQKENI. Written as DNA, the CDR3 is TGTGCCAGCTCACCACCGGGTGGACAGGGGGCAATTCGGGAAAATCAGCCCCAGCATTTT. Translating it yields CASSPPGGQGAIRENQPQHF.

This clone was found once. The chain employs TRBV5-4 and TRBJ1-2; D is possibly TRBD1 (5 bases). This CDR3 contains 16 residues. Germline V lookup: CDR1 SGHNT, CDR2 YYREEE (reference sequence). V gave up 6 bases and J gave up 4 bases, with 22 bases separating them. The chain's CDR3 is CASNPSGGVYGYGYTF. DNA of the CDR3: TGTGCCAGCAACCCCTCGGGGGGGGTATACGGCTATGGCTACACCTTC.

The chain joins TRBV19 to TRBJ1-5; D not resolved. V shed 2 bases and J shed 0 bases, with 5 bases lying between them. Per germline, CDR1 LNHDA and CDR2 SQIVND (reference sequence). The CDR3 totals 14 residues. The CDR3 DNA reads as TGTGCCAGTAGTATACAGTATAGCAATCAGCCCCAGCATTTT. It encodes CASSIQYSNQPQHF.

This clone was observed a single time. V gene TRBV5-1 combines with J gene TRBJ2-3; tentatively, D is TRBD2 (6 bases). CDR1 SGHRS and CDR2 YFSETQ come from the germline V gene. Trimming stripped 3 bases from V and 6 bases from J, with 8 bases between. This CDR3 has 12 residues. In DNA, the CDR3 is TGCGCCAGCAGCTCGGGGAGGGATACGCAGTATTTT. Its translation is CASSSGRDTQYF. Full variable domain (outside the CDR3, taken from reference TRBV5-1 and TRBJ2-3): KAGVTQTPRYLIKTRGQQVTLSCSPISGHRSVSWYQQTPGQGLQFLFEYFSETQRNKGNFPGRFSGRQFSNSRSEMNVSTLELGDSALYLCASSSGRDTQYFGPGTRLTVL.

The J gene is TRBJ1-2, the V gene TRBV5-8; D ambiguous. The CDR3 extends over 14 amino acids. Looked up from germline, CDR1 is SGHTS and CDR2 is YDEGEE. With 4 bases removed from V and 8 bases from J, the gap between germline ends came to 18 bases. For the CDR3, the DNA is TGTGCCAGCAGCCTGACAAGGGAGCGGTTGGGCTACACCTTC. Translated, it gives CASSLTRERLGYTF.

This clone was counted only a few times. The genes are TRBV27 and TRBJ2-7; tentatively, D is TRBD1 (5 bases). Deletions cut 2 bases from V and 1 base from J, with 12 bases between. The CDR3 runs to 15 residues. Per the germline V gene, CDR1 is MNHEY and CDR2 is SMNVEV (reference sequence). CDR3 in amino acids: CASSLAGIQSYEQYF. CDR3 coding DNA: TGTGCCAGCAGTTTAGCAGGGATTCAGTCCTACGAGCAGTACTTC.

The J gene is TRBJ2-3, the V gene TRBV5-1; 7 bases are shared with TRBD2. The CDR3 length is 15 residues. The germline V gene has CDR1 SGHRS and CDR2 YFSETQ. V was clipped by 1 base and J by 4 bases; unmatched bases: 6. Here the CDR3 reads CASSLYSAGADTQYF. The CDR3 nucleotides are TGCGCCAGCAGCTTGTACAGCGCGGGGGCAGATACGCAGTATTTT.

The chain couples TRBV28 to TRBJ2-7; a possible D gene is TRBD2 (5 bases). Trimming shortened V by 4 bases and J by 0 bases, and 13 bases separated the two germline ends. Germline CDR1 is MDHEN and CDR2 is SYDVKM. The CDR3 is made up of 15 amino acids. The CDR3 loop reads CASSSLSGVSYEQYF. CDR3 bases: TGTGCCAGCAGTTCCCTCTCCGGGGTCTCCTACGAGCAGTACTTC.